The 5 T cell receptor beta chains below come from one sample, sequenced in a study of PD-1 blockade in classical Hodgkin lymphoma. Every single patient, without exception, relapsed after autologous stem cell transplantation, and brentuximab vedotin exposure varied. The data were produced by immunoSEQ multiplex PCR, yet TCRdb's version contains in-frame clones alone and is incomplete. Here the sample spans roughly 26,000 clones, 85% to 90% being singletons. Material: peripheral blood mononuclear cells (PBMCs), obtained at baseline. The receptors come from a human donor with classical Hodgkin lymphoma.

This chain links TRBV15 with TRBJ1-2; D possibly corresponds to TRBD1 (5 bases). Germline values: CDR1 LNHNV, CDR2 YYDKDF (reference sequence). V lost 6 bases to trimming and J lost 4 bases, with 15 bases between them. The CDR3 totals 14 residues. CDR3 nucleotides: TGTGCCACCAGTATCAGGGAGGGAATCTATGGCTACACCTTC. Amino acids: CATSIREGIYGYTF.

The chain combines TRBV4-1 with TRBJ2-1, with 12 bases that match TRBD2. This CDR3 has 17 amino acids. CDR1 is MGHRA and CDR2 is YSYEKL in the germline V gene. Trimming removed 0 bases from V and 4 bases from J; junction bases left unmatched: 4. CDR3 in amino acids: CASSQDPGLAGYNEQFF. CDR3 DNA: TGCGCCAGCAGCCAAGATCCTGGACTAGCGGGGTACAATGAGCAGTTCTTC.

The V gene is TRBV5-4, the J gene TRBJ2-3; TRBD2 matches at 9 bases. After removal of 6 bases from V and 1 base from J, the junction contained 12 bases not matched to a gene. The CDR3 runs to 17 residues. Germline CDR1 reads SGHNT; CDR2 reads YYREEE (reference sequence). Here the CDR3 DNA reads TGTGCCAGCACGCTTGTATCTAGCGGGGCCGGCACAGATACGCAGTATTTT. The encoded protein is CASTLVSSGAGTDTQYF.

The chain is built from TRBV5-1 and TRBJ2-1; possibly TRBD2 for D (5 bases). Germline V lookup: CDR1 SGHRS, CDR2 YFSETQ. This CDR3 spans 15 amino acids. V was pared by 3 bases and J by 5 bases, with 15 bases between. The CDR3 sequence is CASSWRRTLDNEQFF. CDR3 in DNA: TGCGCCAGCAGCTGGAGACGGACTCTCGACAATGAGCAGTTCTTC.

CDR3 nucleotide sequence: TGTGCCAGCAGTCAAGATAATACATTTAATGAAAAACTGTTTTTT. This encodes CASSQDNTFNEKLFF. The chain links TRBV7-9 to TRBJ1-4; D not certain. This CDR3 has 15 residues. Trimming shortened V by 6 bases and J by 4 bases, and 15 bases separated the two germline ends. Germline V lookup: CDR1 SEHNR, CDR2 FQNEAQ (reference sequence).